Shown below are 24 T cell receptor beta chains from a single sample sequenced in a study of radiation and T cells in renal cell carcinoma. Here immunoSEQ multiplex PCR was the method, and the copy in TCRdb shows in-frame clones only, minus some. The repertoire has 140,000 to 150,000 clones, 65% to 90% of them found once; the top ten carry 15% to 20%. As to time point: blood 4 weeks post-SBRT, at nephrectomy. Noted treatment: 15 Gy SBRT to primary tumor, nephrectomy 4 weeks later. Sequenced here: blood, sampled from a patient whose treatment included radiotherapy and nephrectomy. Every receptor here comes from a woman aged 45-60 years with renal cell carcinoma.

The chain links TRBV28 to TRBJ2-3; D not certain. V was shortened by 5 bases and J by 7 bases, with 13 bases between the two germline ends. CDR1 is MDHEN and CDR2 is SYDVKM in the germline V gene. The CDR3 is made up of 13 amino acids. CDR3 protein: CASSPSQLNTQYF. DNA of the CDR3: TGTGCCAGCAGTCCCTCCCAGCTAAATACGCAGTATTTT.

This chain uses TRBV7-6 with TRBJ2-5; 10 nucleotides agree with TRBD1. The CDR3 has 16 amino acids. V shed 5 bases and J 1 base; nucleotides not matched to a gene: 7. Germline V gives CDR1 SGHVS, CDR2 FNYEAQ. The CDR3 loop reads CASSRRDRGSQETQYF. CDR3 bases: TGTGCCAGCAGCAGGCGGGACAGGGGTTCCCAAGAGACCCAGTACTTC.

J is TRBJ2-7 and V is TRBV5-1, with 7 bases identical to TRBD1. There are 15 residues in the CDR3. Germline V gives CDR1 SGHRS, CDR2 YFSETQ. The V segment lost 3 bases and the J segment 0 bases; nucleotides outside the gene matches: 6. The CDR3 DNA is TGCGCCAGCAGCTCGACAGGGCCTAGCTCCTACGAGCAGTACTTC. It specifies CASSSTGPSSYEQYF.

CDR3 in amino acids: CASSFSGGGEAFF. CDR3 in DNA: TGTGCCAGCAGTTTTTCAGGGGGCGGTGAAGCTTTCTTT. V usage is TRBV28 and J usage is TRBJ1-1; 8 nucleotides match TRBD1. This CDR3 has 13 amino acids. The V segment lost 3 bases and the J segment 7 bases; nucleotides outside the gene matches: 4. Germline V gene data show CDR1 as MDHEN and CDR2 as SYDVKM. The entire variable domain, with the rest obtained from reference TRBV28 and TRBJ1-1, is as follows: DVKVTQSSRYLVKRTGEKVFLECVQDMDHENMFWYRQDPGLGLRLIYFSYDVKMKEKGDIPEGYSVSREKKERFSLILESASTNQTSMYLCASSFSGGGEAFFGQGTRLTVV.

This chain joins TRBV7-2 and TRBJ1-1; possibly TRBD1 for D (6 bases). This CDR3 is 14 amino acids long. The germline V gene encodes CDR1 SGHTA and CDR2 FQGNSA. V was pared by 6 bases and J by 1 base, with 12 bases between. The CDR3 spells CASSPTRGNTEAFF. The CDR3, as DNA: TGTGCCAGCAGTCCCACCAGGGGGAACACTGAAGCTTTCTTT.

This chain links TRBV28 with TRBJ1-1; TRBD1 might be the D (5 bases). The CDR3 has 15 residues. With 3 bases removed from V and 2 bases from J, the gap between germline ends came to 13 bases. Germline CDR1 and CDR2: MDHEN and SYDVKM. The CDR3 sequence: CASSLWGEANTEAFF. The CDR3 DNA sequence: TGTGCCAGCAGTTTGTGGGGGGAGGCTAACACTGAAGCTTTCTTT.

The chain employs TRBV6-1 and TRBJ2-3, with D unclear. The V and J ends lost 7 bases and 0 bases respectively, with 11 bases between them. Per the germline V gene, CDR1 is MNHNS and CDR2 is SASEGT. The CDR3 is 14 amino acids. CDR3 region: CASKQQTSTDTQYF. CDR3 nucleotide sequence: TGTGCCAGCAAGCAACAGACGAGCACAGATACGCAGTATTTT.

V gene TRBV28 combines with J gene TRBJ1-2; 7 nucleotides match TRBD1. CDR3 length: 13 amino acids. Germline trimming cut 3 bases from V and 4 bases from J; bases unmatched to any gene: 2. Germline V lookup: CDR1 MDHEN, CDR2 SYDVKM. The CDR3 nucleotides are TGTGCCAGCAGTTTGGGACAGAGCTATGGCTACACCTTC. Residues: CASSLGQSYGYTF.

This clone was counted a single time. The chain couples TRBV28 to TRBJ1-2; D is unresolved. Germline V gene sequence: CDR1 MDHEN, CDR2 SYDVKM. The V end was cut by 5 bases, the J end by 2 bases, with 12 bases between. The CDR3 runs 14 residues. CDR3 in amino acids: CASSAPDGNYGYTF. The CDR3 bases are TGTGCCAGCAGTGCCCCAGATGGAAACTATGGCTACACCTTC.

The genes are TRBV5-5 and TRBJ2-5; 15 nucleotides line up with TRBD2. Trimming removed 3 bases from V and 5 bases from J; junction bases left unmatched: 5. The CDR3 runs 16 residues. Germline V gene lookup returns CDR1 SGHKS and CDR2 YYEKEE (reference sequence). CDR3 sequence reads: CASSWTGTSGRETQYF. Here the CDR3 DNA reads TGTGCCAGCAGCTGGACCGGGACTAGCGGGAGGGAGACCCAGTACTTC.

The CDR3: CSVGGTGTVYYEQYF. DNA of the CDR3: TGCAGCGTTGGAGGTACCGGGACAGTCTACTACGAGCAGTACTTC. The chain uses TRBV29-1 and TRBJ2-7; the match to TRBD1 covers 7 bases. CDR1 and CDR2 (germline): SQVTM, ANQGSEA. V dropped 4 bases and J dropped 3; count of bases not matched to a gene: 12. The CDR3 contains 15 residues.

CDR3 sequence (DNA): TGTGCCAGCCTTTCTGGAGGGGCGACTAATGAAAAACTGTTTTTT. Its protein product is CASLSGGATNEKLFF. The chain employs TRBV28 and TRBJ1-4, with a weak D call TRBD1 (5 bases). The V gene lost 8 bases and the J gene lost 2 bases, with 15 bases spanning the gap. Germline V gene sequence: CDR1 MDHEN, CDR2 SYDVKM. The length of the CDR3 is 15 residues.

CDR3 in amino acids: CASTQRGSDTEAFF. CDR3 bases: TGTGCCAGCACCCAACGGGGAAGCGACACTGAAGCTTTCTTT. The chain joins TRBV7-8 to TRBJ1-1; D is unresolved. Trimming left V 7 bases short and J 3 bases short, with 15 bases between. Germline V gene sequence: CDR1 SGHVS, CDR2 FQNEAQ. CDR3 length: 14 residues.

This sequence joins TRBV7-9 and TRBJ2-3; 7 bases agree with TRBD1. J was trimmed by 3 bases and V by 5 bases; bases with no gene match: 2. This CDR3 has 13 amino acids. Per germline, CDR1 SEHNR and CDR2 FQNEAQ (reference sequence). In nucleotides, the CDR3 is TGTGCCAGCAGCCGGGGACAGACAGATACGCAGTATTTT. Its translation is CASSRGQTDTQYF.

This rearrangement joins TRBV18 to TRBJ1-5, with 8 bases that match TRBD1. The V and J ends lost 3 bases and 8 bases, in that order; junction bases with no gene match: 6. Germline-derived CDR1 and CDR2 are KGHSH and LQKENI. This CDR3 is 14 amino acids long. CDR3: CASSPGQGWEPQHF. CDR3 nucleotides: TGTGCCAGCTCACCCGGACAGGGATGGGAGCCCCAGCATTTT.

In this sample, this clone turned up once. In DNA, the CDR3 is TGCGCCAGCAGCCAAGACCCGGGAGCGGGGTACTCCTACAATGAGCAGTTCTTC. Residues: CASSQDPGAGYSYNEQFF. The V gene is TRBV4-1, the J gene TRBJ2-1; 7 nucleotides line up with TRBD2. This CDR3 has 18 amino acids. The V gene's germline CDR1 is MGHRA and CDR2 YSYEKL. J was trimmed by 0 bases and V by 0 bases; bases with no gene match: 8.

The rearrangement links TRBV19 to TRBJ2-5; D is ambiguous. The CDR3 is made up of 15 amino acids. V shed 3 bases and J shed 3 bases, with 14 bases lying between them. Germline-derived CDR1 and CDR2 are LNHDA and SQIVND (reference sequence). The CDR3 sequence: CASSIARKGKETQYF. Here the CDR3 DNA reads TGTGCCAGTAGTATTGCTAGAAAGGGAAAAGAGACCCAGTACTTC.

V gene TRBV7-6 combines with J gene TRBJ2-3; TRBD2 might be the D (5 bases). The CDR3 is made up of 14 amino acids. Trimming took off 4 bases at V and 1 base at J, with 9 bases between the two ends. Germline CDR1 and CDR2: SGHVS and FNYEAQ. The chain's CDR3 is CASSWGAGTDTQYF. The CDR3 DNA reads as TGTGCCAGCAGCTGGGGAGCGGGCACAGATACGCAGTATTTT. Drawing the rest from reference TRBV7-6 and TRBJ2-3, the complete variable domain is GAGVSQSPRYKVTKRGQDVALRCDPISGHVSLYWYRQALGQGPEFLTYFNYEAQQDKSGLPNDRFSAERPEGSISTLTIQRTEQRDSAMYRCASSWGAGTDTQYFGPGTRLTVL.

V usage is TRBV29-1 and J usage is TRBJ2-2; D gene ambiguous. Per the germline V gene, CDR1 is SQVTM and CDR2 is ANQGSEA. The CDR3 has 12 residues. V lost 7 bases, J lost 4 bases, and 10 bases lay in between. Written as DNA, the CDR3 is TGCAGCGCTATGATGCGCACCGGGGAGCTGTTTTTT. The encoded protein is CSAMMRTGELFF.

This chain links TRBV4-1 with TRBJ1-2; unclear D gene. The CDR3 is 15 amino acids. Germline CDR1 and CDR2: MGHRA and YSYEKL. The ends were cut back, 1 base at V and 0 bases at J, with 9 bases in the middle. The CDR3 here is CASSQVGRTNYGYTF. CDR3 DNA sequence: TGCGCCAGCAGCCAAGTGGGCAGGACTAACTATGGCTACACCTTC.

The rearrangement uses TRBV11-2 and TRBJ1-2; no firm D call. Germline CDR1 SGHAT, CDR2 FQNNGV. There are 12 residues in the CDR3. The V end lost 1 base, the J end lost 7 bases, and 7 bases lay between the germline ends. The CDR3 DNA sequence: TGTGCCAGCAGCTTAGCCGAGGGTGGCTACACCTTC. It is translated as CASSLAEGGYTF.

The chain recombines TRBV7-9 with TRBJ1-2, with 7 bases lining up with TRBD1. The CDR3 length is 15 residues. J gave up 4 bases and V 2 bases, and 7 bases lay outside the gene matches. CDR1 and CDR2 from the germline V gene are SEHNR and FQNEAQ (reference sequence). The CDR3 nucleotides are TGTGCCAGCAGCTTACGACAGGGCGAGAGCTATGGCTACACCTTC. Encoded protein: CASSLRQGESYGYTF.

The chain couples TRBV4-3 to TRBJ2-5; the match to TRBD1 covers 8 bases. Germline lookup yields CDR1 LGHNA and CDR2 YSLEER. Trimming removed 0 bases from V and 0 bases from J; junction bases left unmatched: 15. The CDR3 contains 20 residues. The CDR3 region has the DNA TGCGCCAGCAGCCAAGATCGTGGACAGGGTGGGAACCCGTACCAAGAGACCCAGTACTTC. It translates to CASSQDRGQGGNPYQETQYF.

The genes are TRBV7-2 and TRBJ2-7, with 7 bases fitting TRBD1. This CDR3 has 15 residues. The V and J ends lost 4 bases and 4 bases, in that order; junction bases with no gene match: 10. The V gene's germline CDR1 is SGHTA and CDR2 FQGNSA. The CDR3 is CASSSTGTAAYEQYF. CDR3 in DNA: TGTGCCAGCAGCTCGACCGGGACAGCTGCTTACGAGCAGTACTTC.